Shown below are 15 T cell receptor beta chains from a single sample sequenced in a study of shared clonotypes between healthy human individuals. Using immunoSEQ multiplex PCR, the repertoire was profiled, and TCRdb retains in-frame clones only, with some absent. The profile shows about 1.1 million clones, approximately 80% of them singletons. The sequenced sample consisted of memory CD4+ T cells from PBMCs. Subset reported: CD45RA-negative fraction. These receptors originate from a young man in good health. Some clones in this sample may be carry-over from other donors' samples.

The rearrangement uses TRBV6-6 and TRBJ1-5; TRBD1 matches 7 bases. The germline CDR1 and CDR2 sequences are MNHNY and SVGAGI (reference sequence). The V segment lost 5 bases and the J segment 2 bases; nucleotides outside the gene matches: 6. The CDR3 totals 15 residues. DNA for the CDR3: TGTGCCAGCAGTATTCAGGGGGGTGGCAATCAGCCCCAGCATTTT. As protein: CASSIQGGGNQPQHF.

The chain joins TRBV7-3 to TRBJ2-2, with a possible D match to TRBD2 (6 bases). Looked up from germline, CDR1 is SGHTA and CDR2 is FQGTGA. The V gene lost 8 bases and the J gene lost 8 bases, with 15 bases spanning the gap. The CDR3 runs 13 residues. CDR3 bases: TGTGCCAGCGGAAAGAGGGACTTAGGGGAGCTGTTTTTT. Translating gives CASGKRDLGELFF.

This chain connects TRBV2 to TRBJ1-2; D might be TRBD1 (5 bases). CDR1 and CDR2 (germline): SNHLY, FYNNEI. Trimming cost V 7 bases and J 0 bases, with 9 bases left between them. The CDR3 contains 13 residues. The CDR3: CASKQDANYGYTF. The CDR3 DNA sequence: TGTGCCAGCAAACAGGACGCTAACTATGGCTACACCTTC.

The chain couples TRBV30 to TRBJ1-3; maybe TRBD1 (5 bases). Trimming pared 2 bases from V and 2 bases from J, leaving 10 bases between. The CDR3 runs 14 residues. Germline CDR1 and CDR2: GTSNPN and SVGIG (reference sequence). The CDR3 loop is CAWSSGRAGNTIYF. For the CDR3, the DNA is TGTGCCTGGAGTTCAGGGAGGGCTGGAAACACCATATATTTT. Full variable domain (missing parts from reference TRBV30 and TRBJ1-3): SQTIHQWPATLVQPVGSPLSLECTVEGTSNPNLYWYRQAAGRGLQLLFYSVGIGQISSEVPQNLSASRPQDRQFILSSKKLLLSDSGFYLCAWSSGRAGNTIYFGEGSWLTVV.

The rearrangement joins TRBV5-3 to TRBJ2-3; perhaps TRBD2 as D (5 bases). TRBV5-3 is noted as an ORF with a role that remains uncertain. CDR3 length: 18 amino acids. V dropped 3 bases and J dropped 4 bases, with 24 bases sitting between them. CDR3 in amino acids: CARSCPGKAALAPDTQYF. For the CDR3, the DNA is TGTGCCAGAAGCTGCCCGGGCAAAGCGGCCCTGGCCCCAGATACGCAGTATTTT.

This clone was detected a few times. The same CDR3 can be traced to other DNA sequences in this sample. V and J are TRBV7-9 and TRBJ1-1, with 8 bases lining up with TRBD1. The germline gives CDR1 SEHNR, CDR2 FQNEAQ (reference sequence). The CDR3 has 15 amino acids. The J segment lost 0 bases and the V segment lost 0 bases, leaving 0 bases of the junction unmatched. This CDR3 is CASSLATGVNTEAFF. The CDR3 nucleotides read TGTGCCAGCAGCTTAGCGACAGGGGTGAACACTGAAGCTTTCTTT.

The CDR3 loop is CASSEESRGFQPQHF. The CDR3 DNA is TGTGCCAGCAGTGAAGAAAGTAGGGGTTTTCAGCCCCAGCATTTT. The rearrangement joins TRBV6-1 to TRBJ1-5, with D tentatively TRBD1 (5 bases). Germline CDR1 is MNHNS and CDR2 is SASEGT. V was shortened by 1 base and J by 6 bases, with 13 bases between the two germline ends. There are 15 residues in the CDR3.

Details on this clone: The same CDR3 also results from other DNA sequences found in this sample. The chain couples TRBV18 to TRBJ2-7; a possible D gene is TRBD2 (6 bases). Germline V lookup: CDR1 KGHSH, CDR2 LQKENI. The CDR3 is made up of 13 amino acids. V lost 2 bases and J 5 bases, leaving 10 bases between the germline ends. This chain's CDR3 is CASSPGREDEQYF. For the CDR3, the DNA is TGTGCCAGCTCACCAGGCAGGGAGGACGAGCAGTACTTC. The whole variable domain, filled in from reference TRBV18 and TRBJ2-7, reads NAGVMQNPRHLVRRRGQEARLRCSPMKGHSHVYWYRQLPEEGLKFMVYLQKENIIDESGMPKERFSAEFPKEGPSILRIQQVVRGDSAAYFCASSPGREDEQYFGPGTRLTVT.

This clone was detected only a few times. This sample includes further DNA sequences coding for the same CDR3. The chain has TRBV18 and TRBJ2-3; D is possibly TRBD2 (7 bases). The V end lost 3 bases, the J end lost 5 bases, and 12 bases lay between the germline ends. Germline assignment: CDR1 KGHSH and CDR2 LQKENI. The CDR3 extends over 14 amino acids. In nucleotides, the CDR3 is TGTGCCAGCTCACCTGGGGGGGCGCAAGATACGCAGTATTTT. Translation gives CASSPGGAQDTQYF. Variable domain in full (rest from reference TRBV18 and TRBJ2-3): NAGVMQNPRHLVRRRGQEARLRCSPMKGHSHVYWYRQLPEEGLKFMVYLQKENIIDESGMPKERFSAEFPKEGPSILRIQQVVRGDSAAYFCASSPGGAQDTQYFGPGTRLTVL.

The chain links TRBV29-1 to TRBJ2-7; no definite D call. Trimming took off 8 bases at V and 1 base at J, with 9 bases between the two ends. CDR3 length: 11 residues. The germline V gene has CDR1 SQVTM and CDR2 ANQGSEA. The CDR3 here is CSFTRSYEQYF. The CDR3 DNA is TGCAGCTTTACCCGATCCTACGAGCAGTACTTC.

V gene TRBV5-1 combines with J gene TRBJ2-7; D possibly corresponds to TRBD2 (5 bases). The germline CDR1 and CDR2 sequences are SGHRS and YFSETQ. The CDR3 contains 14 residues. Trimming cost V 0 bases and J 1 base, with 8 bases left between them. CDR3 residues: CASSLASRSYEQYF. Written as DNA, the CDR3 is TGCGCCAGCAGCTTGGCTAGCCGATCCTACGAGCAGTACTTC.

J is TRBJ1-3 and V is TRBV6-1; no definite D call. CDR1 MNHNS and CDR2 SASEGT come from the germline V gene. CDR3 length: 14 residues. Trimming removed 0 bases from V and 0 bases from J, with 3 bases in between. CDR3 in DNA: TGTGCCAGCAGTGAAGCCGGCTCTGGAAACACCATATATTTT. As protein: CASSEAGSGNTIYF.

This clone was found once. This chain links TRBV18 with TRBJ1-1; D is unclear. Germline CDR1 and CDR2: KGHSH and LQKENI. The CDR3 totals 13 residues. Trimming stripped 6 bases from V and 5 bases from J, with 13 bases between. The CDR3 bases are TGTGCCAGCTCCCCGGTCGCTGGGACTGAAGCTTTCTTT. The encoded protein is CASSPVAGTEAFF.

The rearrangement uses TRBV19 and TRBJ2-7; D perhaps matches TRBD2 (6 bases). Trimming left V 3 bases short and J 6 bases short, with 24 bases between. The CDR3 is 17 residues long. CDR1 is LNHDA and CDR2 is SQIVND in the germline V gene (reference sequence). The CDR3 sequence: CASSIGRGTGWDTEQYF. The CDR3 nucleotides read TGTGCCAGTAGTATCGGACGGGGGACGGGATGGGATACCGAGCAGTACTTC.

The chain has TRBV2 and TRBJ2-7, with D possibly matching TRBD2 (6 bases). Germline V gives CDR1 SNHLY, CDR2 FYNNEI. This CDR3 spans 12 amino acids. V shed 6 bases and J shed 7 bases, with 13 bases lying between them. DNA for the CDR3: TGTGCCAGCAGGAAGGATCTAGCGGAGCAGTACTTC. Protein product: CASRKDLAEQYF.